This T cell receptor (beta chain) appears in the sequencing data of a study of T-cell memory formation after mild COVID-19. For the study at large: The TCR clusters were mostly specific to one donor. Points from the study as a whole: That cross-reactive memory joined was suggested by some responding clones appearing in pre-infection memory.

This clonotype turned up a few times. The target antigen is unknown. Sample barcodes and UMIs were carried by the TCR alpha and TCR beta cDNA libraries that 5'RACE generated with constant-segment primers. TCRdb analysed the 5' RACE reads with MiXCR anew, one entry per CDR3 protein. The sample consists of roughly 190,000 distinct CDR3 sequences, approximately 20% of them appearing once. The germline V gene has CDR1 GTSNPN and CDR2 SVGIG (reference sequence). V lost 5 bases and J lost 3, with 8 bases in between. CDR3 length: 11 residues. Sequencing input: PBMCs or a T cell subset sorted from them (not recorded which). The receptor was derived from an adult woman who had mild COVID-19 (a few samples of this study predate the infection). Cell type and time point are not known. The chain is built from TRBV30 and TRBJ2-7, with unresolved D. Here the CDR3 DNA reads TGTGCCTGGGACCTCGACTACGAGCAGTACTTC. The encoded protein is CAWDLDYEQYF.